This T cell receptor (beta chain) was profiled in a study of T cell repertoires in cytomegalovirus infection. One entry per CDR3 protein results from TCRdb running MiXCR on the reads. This table has about 470,000 distinct CDR3 sequences, about 39% appearing once. Germline-derived CDR1 and CDR2 are SGHAT and FQNNGV. The CDR3 is 14 amino acids. V lost 1 base, J lost 2 bases, and 6 bases lay in between. Of note for this clonotype: Its cognate antigen is unknown.

The J gene is TRBJ2-1, the V gene TRBV11-2; no firm D call. The source is a human donor in good health (CMV status not recorded). Some clones in this sample may be carry-over from other donors' samples. The sample here was cultured PBMCs, taken from culture after CMV antigen stimulation. As DNA, the CDR3 is TGTGCCAGCAGCTTAGGTCGGCCCTACAATGAGCAGTTCTTC. As protein: CASSLGRPYNEQFF.